These T cell receptor beta chains were read from a single sample in a study of human T cells and chemical hapten exposure. Using its own MiXCR run on the RACE reads, TCRdb lists one record per CDR3 protein. Altogether some 380,000 distinct CDR3 sequences are present, approximately 4.4% being singletons, with the ten largest covering around 2%. Specimen: whole blood, collected in connection with sensitization to the hapten diphenylcyclopropenone (DPC). All receptors derive from a woman aged 45-60 years with alopecia areata. Some clones in this sample may be carry-over from other donors' samples. CDR3s include the opening cysteine and the closing phenylalanine or tryptophan. D genes are given only for firm matches. Clone sizes are shown as once, few, many, or a class for an expanded clone.

j_call clone_size d_call v_call cdr3_aa cdr3_nt
TRBJ1-2 many - TRBV3-1 CASSQGGIGLRYGYTF TGTGCCAGCAGCCAAGGGGGAATAGGACTGAGGTATGGCTACACCTTC
TRBJ2-1 few TRBD2 TRBV5-4 CASSLEASGSNEQFF TGTGCCAGCAGCTTGGAAGCTAGCGGGAGCAATGAGCAGTTCTTC
TRBJ2-5 many - TRBV21-1 CASILKGLAGGYGWTQYF TGTGCCAGCATTCTAAAAGGACTAGCGGGGGGTTACGGTTGGACCCAGTACTTC
TRBJ1-1 many - TRBV7-8 CASSLVTGGKMNTEAFF TGTGCCAGCAGCTTAGTGACAGGAGGAAAGATGAACACTGAAGCTTTCTTT
TRBJ2-1 many - TRBV6-4 CASSPHGGVFSYNEQFF TGTGCCAGCAGTCCCCATGGGGGAGTCTTCTCCTACAATGAGCAGTTCTTC
TRBJ2-7 many TRBD2 TRBV7-6 CASSRTSGGVSEQYF TGTGCCAGCAGCCGGACTAGCGGGGGAGTCTCGGAGCAGTACTTC
TRBJ1-5 many - TRBV7-9 CASSFGQPLGQPQHF TGTGCCAGCAGCTTTGGACAGCCCTTAGGTCAGCCCCAGCATTTT
TRBJ2-2 many - TRBV2 CASRPDRLNTGELFF TGTGCCAGCAGACCCGACAGGTTGAACACCGGGGAGCTGTTTTTT
TRBJ1-6 few TRBD1 TRBV20-1 CSARDERTGLNSPLHF TGCAGTGCTAGAGACGAGAGGACAGGGCTTAATTCACCCCTCCACTTT
TRBJ2-7 many - TRBV27 CASSRTPTQTYEQYF TGTGCCAGCAGTCGAACGCCAACACAAACCTACGAGCAGTACTTC
TRBJ2-3 many TRBD2 TRBV29-1 CSVGTSGFTDTQYF TGCAGCGTCGGGACTAGCGGATTCACAGATACGCAGTATTTT
TRBJ1-1 few - TRBV4-1 CASSQDEQTIPNTEAFF TGCGCCAGCAGCCAAGACGAACAGACAATCCCGAACACTGAAGCTTTCTTT
TRBJ1-1 few - TRBV29-1 CSVEDLDSTEAFF TGCAGCGTTGAAGATCTTGACAGTACTGAAGCTTTCTTT
TRBJ1-1 few - TRBV5-6 CASSLLAGSTEAFF TGTGCCAGCAGCTTGCTGGCAGGGAGCACTGAAGCTTTCTTT
TRBJ2-7 many TRBD2 TRBV6-1 CASSDKRLAGVGEQYF TGTGCCAGCAGTGATAAGAGGCTAGCGGGAGTCGGGGAGCAGTACTTC
TRBJ2-4 many TRBD2 TRBV12-3/TRBV12-4 CASTGGSGAKNIQYF TGTGCCAGCACGGGAGGGAGCGGAGCCAAAAACATTCAGTACTTC
TRBJ2-7 few TRBD1 TRBV6-2/TRBV6-3 CASRSGTGNSYEQYF TGTGCCAGCAGATCCGGGACAGGCAACTCCTACGAGCAGTACTTC
TRBJ2-7 many TRBD2 TRBV9 CASSRLAGGYEQYF TGTGCCAGCAGCCGACTAGCGGGAGGGTACGAGCAGTACTTC
TRBJ1-5 many - TRBV7-8 CASSLGTDSNQPQHF TGTGCCAGCAGCTTAGGGACAGATAGCAATCAGCCCCAGCATTTT
TRBJ2-3 few TRBD2 TRBV19 CASMSGGADTQYF TGTGCCAGTATGAGCGGGGGGGCAGATACGCAGTATTTT